Below, 12 T cell receptor beta chains from the same sample are listed, as sequenced in a study of blood T cell repertoires in COVID-19. Sequenced by immunoSEQ multiplex PCR; TCRdb stores in-frame clones only, minus some. The sample consists of some 200,000 clones, roughly nine tenths of them appearing once. The material sequenced was PBMCs or T cells enriched from blood (not recorded which). These TCRs come from a woman aged 18-35 years in a cohort exposed to, infected with or recovered from COVID-19 (not recorded which).

V gene TRBV3-1 (or the pseudogene TRBV3-2) combines with J gene TRBJ1-4; tentatively, D is TRBD1 (5 bases). CDR3 length equals 15 residues. Trimming removed 0 bases from V and 4 bases from J, with 9 bases in between. CDR1 LGHDT and CDR2 YNNKEL come from the germline V gene (reference sequence). CDR3 loop: CASSQDLGVNEKLFF. In nucleotides, the CDR3 is TGTGCCAGCAGCCAAGATCTAGGGGTTAATGAAAAACTGTTTTTT.

The CDR3 DNA reads as TGTGCCAGCAGCCCCGGACAGGGTCGCAATCAGCCCCAGCATTTT. Translated, it gives CASSPGQGRNQPQHF. This rearrangement joins TRBV4-2 to TRBJ1-5; the match to TRBD1 covers 8 bases. V was clipped by 4 bases and J by 2 bases; unmatched bases: 4. Germline V gene lookup returns CDR1 LGHNA and CDR2 YNFKEQ. This CDR3 comprises 15 residues.

The chain links TRBV5-1 to TRBJ1-1; D may be TRBD1 (5 bases). The V end was cut by 0 bases, the J end by 4 bases, with 10 bases between. Germline CDR1 reads SGHRS; CDR2 reads YFSETQ. The CDR3 length is 14 residues. CDR3 DNA: TGCGCCAGCAGCTTGGCCGGGGGAACCACTGAAGCTTTCTTT. The encoded protein is CASSLAGGTTEAFF.

This chain uses TRBV21-1 with TRBJ2-7; the table calls TRBD1, which could not be checked here. TRBV21-1 is designated a pseudogene. The CDR3 totals 13 residues. CDR3 sequence (DNA): TGTGCCAGCAGCGGGGGACAGCGTGACGAGCAGTACTTC. Translating gives CASSGGQRDEQYF.

V gene TRBV3-1 (or the pseudogene TRBV3-2) combines with J gene TRBJ1-4, with a possible D match to TRBD1 (5 bases). With 1 base removed from V and 1 base from J, the gap between germline ends came to 10 bases. Germline V gene sequence: CDR1 LGHDT, CDR2 YNNKEL (reference sequence). The length of the CDR3 is 16 residues. CDR3 loop: CASSQVSGGTNEKLFF. The DNA of the CDR3 is TGTGCCAGCAGCCAAGTTTCCGGGGGAACTAATGAAAAACTGTTTTTT.

The table lists this clone with a few counts. The rearrangement links TRBV6-5 to TRBJ1-1; D is undetermined. Germline assignment: CDR1 MNHEY and CDR2 SVGAGI. V lost 4 bases to trimming and J lost 1 base, with 13 bases between them. This CDR3 is built from 15 residues. This CDR3 is CASSFRPRGNTEAFF. CDR3 nucleotides: TGTGCCAGCAGTTTTCGCCCCCGGGGGAACACTGAAGCTTTCTTT.

This clone was found once. The chain recombines TRBV18 with TRBJ2-3, with 8 bases aligning to TRBD2. CDR1 and CDR2 from the germline V gene are KGHSH and LQKENI. The CDR3 length is 17 residues. The trim removed 4 bases at V and 3 bases at J, leaving 12 bases unmatched. CDR3 region: CASSRRASGGATDTQYF. DNA for the CDR3: TGTGCCAGCTCACGTCGGGCAAGCGGGGGTGCGACAGATACGCAGTATTTT.

This sequence joins TRBV5-1 and TRBJ1-1; 7 nucleotides agree with TRBD1. V lost 4 bases and J lost 2; bases outside the gene matches: 5. CDR3 length: 14 residues. Germline lookup yields CDR1 SGHRS and CDR2 YFSETQ. The CDR3 sequence: CASSRDRVNTEAFF. In DNA, the CDR3 is TGCGCCAGCAGCAGAGACAGGGTAAACACTGAAGCTTTCTTT.

J is TRBJ2-7 and V is TRBV6-1; 7 nucleotides align to TRBD1. Unmatched junction bases numbered 8, after V lost 3 bases and J lost 3 bases. This CDR3 comprises 15 residues. CDR1 and CDR2 (germline): MNHNS, SASEGT. This chain's CDR3 is CASSDLRDSLYEQYF. Written as DNA, the CDR3 is TGTGCCAGCAGTGACCTCCGGGACAGTCTCTACGAGCAGTACTTC.

The rearrangement uses TRBV5-6 and TRBJ2-3, with D possibly matching TRBD1 (6 bases). Germline loops: CDR1 SGHDT, CDR2 YYEEEE. The CDR3 is 14 residues long. Trimming shortened V by 5 bases and J by 5 bases, and 15 bases separated the two germline ends. The CDR3 spells CASSSTGMGDTQYF. As DNA, the CDR3 is TGTGCCAGCAGTAGTACAGGGATGGGAGATACGCAGTATTTT.

This chain connects TRBV6-5 to TRBJ1-1; tentative D call: TRBD1 (6 bases). CDR3 size: 13 residues. Per the germline V gene, CDR1 is MNHEY and CDR2 is SVGAGI. V lost 6 bases to trimming and J lost 1 base, with 9 bases between them. The CDR3 DNA sequence: TGTGCCAGCAGCGCGGACAGGAACACTGAAGCTTTCTTT. This translates into CASSADRNTEAFF.

This chain links TRBV3-1 (or the pseudogene TRBV3-2) with TRBJ2-1, with 9 bases identical to TRBD2. The CDR3 contains 16 residues. Germline V gene sequence: CDR1 LGHDT, CDR2 YNNKEL (reference sequence). V lost 0 bases, J lost 6 bases, and 6 bases stayed unmatched. Here the CDR3 reads CASSQDLASGINEQFF. The CDR3 nucleotides are TGTGCCAGCAGCCAAGATTTGGCTAGCGGGATCAATGAGCAGTTCTTC.